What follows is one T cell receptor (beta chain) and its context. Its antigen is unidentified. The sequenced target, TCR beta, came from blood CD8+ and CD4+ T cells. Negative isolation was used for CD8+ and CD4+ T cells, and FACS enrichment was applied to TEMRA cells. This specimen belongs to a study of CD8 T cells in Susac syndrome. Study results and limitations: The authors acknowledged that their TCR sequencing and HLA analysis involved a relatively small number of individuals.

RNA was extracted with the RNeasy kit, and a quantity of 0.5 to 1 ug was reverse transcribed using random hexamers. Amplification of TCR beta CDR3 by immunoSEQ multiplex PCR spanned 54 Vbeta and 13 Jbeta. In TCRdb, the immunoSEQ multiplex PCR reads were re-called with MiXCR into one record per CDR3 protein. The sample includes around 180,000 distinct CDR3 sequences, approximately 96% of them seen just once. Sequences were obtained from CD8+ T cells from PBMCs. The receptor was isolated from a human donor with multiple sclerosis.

CDR3 region: CASSEGGSPLHF. CDR3 coding DNA: TGTGCCAGCAGTGAGGGGGGTTCACCCCTCCACTTT. The genes are TRBV2 and TRBJ1-6; D may be TRBD1 (5 bases). V was shortened by 3 bases and J by 9 bases, with 6 bases between the two germline ends. CDR3 length: 12 residues. Germline values: CDR1 SNHLY, CDR2 FYNNEI.